One and the same sample provided the 10 T cell receptor beta chains below, sequenced in a study of vaccination and CD4 T cells after COVID-19 (dated by TCRdb to between 2021 and 2022). Library creation used PCR. Sequencing was performed on an Illumina iSeq 100. At the Johns Hopkins FTIC core, DNA from the cultured CD4+ T cells underwent TCR sequencing with the Oncomine TCR Beta short-read assay. TCRdb reprocessed the public reads (quality trimming at Q25 with fastp, clone calling with MiXCR) and kept in-frame beta chains. Rows matching on CDR3 protein sequence are summarized as one entry with the most common DNA and genes. This sample gives 20,000 to 30,000 distinct CDR3 sequences in total; roughly 33% of them show up just once. Approximately 2.8% of the sample lies in the top ten. Sample time point, as interpreted from the label and publication: late sampling 161 to 241 days after vaccination in a few convalescent patients. The label giving this sample's treatment or condition can be read as: roughly nine-day PBMC culture with coronavirus spike peptide pools or control peptides (ViraFEST assay).

No antigen has been assigned to these receptors. This specimen consisted of CD4+ T cells from blood, cultured in vitro, obtained about 7 months after SARS-CoV-2 vaccination. Receptor source: a human donor who had recovered from COVID-19.

This clonotype showed up just a few times. J is TRBJ2-1 and V is TRBV10-3; 7 bases are a match to TRBD2. This CDR3 has 13 amino acids. Germline lookup yields CDR1 ENHRY and CDR2 SYGVKD. V lost 8 bases to trimming and J lost 4 bases; unmatched junction nucleotides: 5. The CDR3, as DNA: TGTGCCATCTACGTGCGGGAGTACAATGAGCAGTTCTTC. Protein: CAIYVREYNEQFF.

The chain couples TRBV19 to TRBJ2-5, with D perhaps TRBD1 (5 bases). CDR1 LNHDA and CDR2 SQIVND come from the germline V gene (reference sequence). The CDR3 spans 16 residues. Trimming shortened V by 5 bases and J by 1 base, and 17 bases separated the two germline ends. The CDR3 is CASSPLRQGPQETQYF. CDR3 in DNA: TGTGCCAGTAGTCCTCTGAGGCAGGGCCCCCAAGAGACCCAGTACTTC.

This chain joins TRBV19 and TRBJ2-7, with 8 bases aligning to TRBD1. J lost 6 bases, V lost 5 bases, and 3 bases had no gene match. The CDR3 extends over 12 amino acids. CDR1 is LNHDA and CDR2 is SQIVND in the germline V gene (reference sequence). The CDR3 DNA sequence: TGTGCCAGTAGTCCGCAGGGGGCCGAGCAGTACTTC. Translated: CASSPQGAEQYF.

The rearrangement uses TRBV6-1 and TRBJ2-5, with 11 bases identical to TRBD2. The germline V gene encodes CDR1 MNHNS and CDR2 SASEGT. The CDR3 is made up of 16 amino acids. With 4 bases clipped from V and 5 bases from J, the junction kept 9 bases outside the gene matches. The CDR3 DNA follows: TGTGCCAGCAGTGCAAACCTAGCGGGAGGTTGGGAGACCCAGTACTTC. It specifies CASSANLAGGWETQYF.

This clonotype appeared a few times. V gene TRBV28 combines with J gene TRBJ2-1; D not resolved. V dropped 6 bases and J dropped 4 bases, with 10 bases sitting between them. This CDR3 is built from 13 residues. The germline gives CDR1 MDHEN, CDR2 SYDVKM. The chain's CDR3 is CASSPFRYNEQFF. The CDR3 DNA follows: TGTGCCAGCAGCCCATTTCGATACAATGAGCAGTTCTTC. Looking up the rest from reference TRBV28 and TRBJ2-1 gives the full variable domain: DVKVTQSSRYLVKRTGEKVFLECVQDMDHENMFWYRQDPGLGLRLIYFSYDVKMKEKGDIPEGYSVSREKKERFSLILESASTNQTSMYLCASSPFRYNEQFFGPGTRLTVL.

Sample share makes this clonotype medium-sized. The chain carries TRBV20-1 and TRBJ1-5; D gene unclear. Germline V CDR1 and CDR2: DFQATT, SNEGSKA (reference sequence). The CDR3 contains 15 residues. Trimming removed 5 bases from V and 2 bases from J, with 16 bases in between. The CDR3 loop is CSASGSPGGNQPQHF. CDR3 DNA sequence: TGCAGTGCTTCCGGTAGTCCAGGAGGCAATCAGCCCCAGCATTTT.

V gene TRBV7-8 combines with J gene TRBJ1-5; D call uncertain. The CDR3 sequence is 14 residues long. Germline V gene lookup returns CDR1 SGHVS and CDR2 FQNEAQ. V lost 1 base and J lost 8, with 12 bases in between. DNA of the CDR3: TGTGCCAGCAGCTTAGGGGCCAGTCGAGAGCCCCAGCATTTT. It specifies CASSLGASREPQHF.

This clonotype was detected only a few times. This rearrangement joins TRBV7-9 to TRBJ2-5; D gene unclear. The CDR3 consists of 12 residues. The V end was cut by 5 bases, the J end by 4 bases, with 8 bases between. Per the germline V gene, CDR1 is SEHNR and CDR2 is FQNEAQ (reference sequence). CDR3 residues: CASSQEGETQYF. The CDR3 DNA is TGTGCCAGCAGCCAAGAAGGAGAGACCCAGTACTTC. The full variable domain, with the rest looked up from reference TRBV7-9 and TRBJ2-5, is DTGVSQNPRHKITKRGQNVTFRCDPISEHNRLYWYRQTLGQGPEFLTYFQNEAQLEKSRLLSDRFSAERPKGSFSTLEIQRTEQGDSAMYLCASSQEGETQYFGPGTRLLVL.

The sample holds a few counts of this clonotype. The genes are TRBV6-2 or TRBV6-3 and TRBJ2-1, with 12 bases matching TRBD2. V gave up 7 bases and J gave up 2 bases; unmatched junction bases: 3. The CDR3 is 15 amino acids. In germline, CDR1 is MNHEY, CDR2 SVGEGT. CDR3 sequence reads: CASTTSGSPYNEQFF. The CDR3, as DNA: TGTGCCAGCACGACTAGCGGGAGCCCCTACAATGAGCAGTTCTTC.

The chain recombines TRBV6-1 with TRBJ1-2; D is possibly TRBD1 (5 bases). V was trimmed by 7 bases and J by 0 bases, leaving 9 bases between them. Germline assignment: CDR1 MNHNS and CDR2 SASEGT. This CDR3 has 13 amino acids. Here the CDR3 DNA reads TGTGCCAGCACGGGGGGGGCTAACTATGGCTACACCTTC. This translates into CASTGGANYGYTF.